One and the same sample provided the 26 T cell receptor beta chains below, sequenced in a study of cytomegalovirus exposure and HLA in healthy donors. This PCR relied on a set of 60 Vbeta primers and 13 Jbeta primers. TCRdb's table, derived via immunoSEQ multiplex PCR, lists solely in-frame clones and lacks some. The sample contains roughly 100,000 clones, roughly 67% of which appear only once. The sequenced sample was PBMCs. The origin of the receptors is a woman in her forties or fifties in good health and CMV-seropositive.

This chain connects TRBV5-1 to TRBJ2-1, with a weak D call TRBD2 (6 bases). The CDR3 has 13 residues. V was shortened by 4 bases and J by 8 bases, with 13 bases between the two germline ends. Germline V gives CDR1 SGHRS, CDR2 YFSETQ. CDR3: CASSLTSSDEQFF. CDR3 bases: TGCGCCAGCAGCCTTACATCTAGCGATGAGCAGTTCTTC.

This clone has only one observation. The chain carries TRBV7-8 and TRBJ1-4, with 10 positions matching TRBD1. Germline V CDR1 and CDR2: SGHVS, FQNEAQ. The CDR3 length is 15 residues. J gave up 7 bases and V 5 bases, and 7 bases lay outside the gene matches. CDR3: CASSGRTGGGEKLFF. DNA for the CDR3: TGTGCCAGCAGCGGCAGGACAGGGGGAGGTGAAAAACTGTTTTTT.

This clone was counted a few times. The genes are TRBV5-6 and TRBJ1-3; D not resolved. The V end lost 2 bases, the J end lost 1 base, and 10 bases lay between the germline ends. The CDR3 spans 15 residues. Germline CDR1 is SGHDT and CDR2 is YYEEEE. CDR3 in amino acids: CASSFYFESGNTIYF. The DNA of the CDR3 is TGTGCCAGCAGCTTTTATTTCGAGTCTGGAAACACCATATATTTT.

In its sample, this clone was seen once. V is TRBV28 and J is TRBJ2-5; 9 nucleotides align to TRBD1. The V and J ends lost 6 bases and 5 bases, in that order; junction bases with no gene match: 13. The CDR3 covers 16 residues. CDR1 is MDHEN and CDR2 is SYDVKM in the germline V gene. The DNA of the CDR3 is TGTGCCAGCAGCGACGACAGGGGGGCCTTACAGGAGACCCAGTACTTC. As protein: CASSDDRGALQETQYF.

This clone has just one count. The rearrangement joins TRBV5-4 to TRBJ2-5, with D possibly TRBD2 on 7 matching bases. CDR3 length: 16 amino acids. The germline CDR1 and CDR2 sequences are SGHNT and YYREEE (reference sequence). V lost 4 bases, J lost 4 bases, and 20 bases lay in between. The CDR3 loop reads CASSRGGGAIIETQYF. CDR3 in DNA: TGTGCCAGCAGCCGAGGAGGGGGGGCGATTATAGAGACCCAGTACTTC.

The rearrangement joins TRBV10-1 to TRBJ2-7; D is possibly TRBD1 (5 bases). The CDR3 loop spans 15 amino acids. The germline gives CDR1 WNHNN, CDR2 SYGVQD (reference sequence). V was clipped by 4 bases and J by 3 bases, with 16 bases between them. The CDR3 DNA sequence: TGCGCCAGCAGTGTGGGGCCCGAAGGGTACTACGAGCAGTACTTC. Translating gives CASSVGPEGYYEQYF.

The genes are TRBV14 and TRBJ2-7; perhaps TRBD2 as D (6 bases). Germline CDR1 and CDR2: SGHDN and FVKESK. The V gene lost 1 base and the J gene lost 2 bases, with 9 bases spanning the gap. The CDR3 extends over 14 amino acids. As DNA, the CDR3 is TGTGCCAGCAGCCAAGTCGGCGGGACCTACGAGCAGTACTTC. Protein sequence: CASSQVGGTYEQYF. The variable domain in full, completed from reference TRBV14 and TRBJ2-7, reads EAGVTQFPSHSVIEKGQTVTLRCDPISGHDNLYWYRRVMGKEIKFLLHFVKESKQDESGMPNNRFLAERTGGTYSTLKVQPAELEDSGVYFCASSQVGGTYEQYFGPGTRLTVT.

This clone was observed a single time. V usage is TRBV10-2 and J usage is TRBJ2-1; 7 nucleotides align to TRBD2. Germline lookup yields CDR1 WSHSY and CDR2 SAAADI. V lost 8 bases, J lost 10 bases, and 17 bases stayed unmatched. There are 15 residues in the CDR3. CDR3 loop: CASRGLVGNIGEQFF. The CDR3 DNA reads TGCGCCAGCCGAGGACTAGTTGGGAATATAGGGGAGCAGTTCTTC.

This clone was seen more than once but under ten times. The chain has TRBV7-9 and TRBJ2-5; 11 bases line up with TRBD2. Germline V gene data show CDR1 as SEHNR and CDR2 as FQNEAQ (reference sequence). The CDR3 consists of 15 residues. V gave up 4 bases and J gave up 2 bases; unmatched junction bases: 3. Here the CDR3 DNA reads TGTGCCAGCAGCTCTCGACTAGCGGGGCAAGAGACCCAGTACTTC. The encoded protein is CASSSRLAGQETQYF.

V is TRBV6-5 and J is TRBJ1-5; 7 bases fit TRBD1. CDR3 size: 15 residues. The V segment lost 6 bases and the J segment 4 bases; nucleotides outside the gene matches: 9. Germline V gene data show CDR1 as MNHEY and CDR2 as SVGAGI. The CDR3 nucleotides read TGTGCCAGCAGCGATCGACAGGGCGGAAATCAGCCCCAGCATTTT. It yields the protein CASSDRQGGNQPQHF.

CDR3 in DNA: TGTGCCAGCAGTCGACAGTCCTCCTACGAGCAGTACTTC. This translates into CASSRQSSYEQYF. The J gene is TRBJ2-7, the V gene TRBV27, with TRBD1 as a possible D gene (5 bases). The CDR3 totals 13 residues. The germline gives CDR1 MNHEY, CDR2 SMNVEV (reference sequence). Trimming shortened V by 5 bases and J by 0 bases, and 8 bases separated the two germline ends.

This clone came up a few times. The chain is built from TRBV2 and TRBJ1-3; 8 positions agree with TRBD1. The trim removed 9 bases at V and 5 bases at J, leaving 9 bases unmatched. The germline CDR1 and CDR2 sequences are SNHLY and FYNNEI. The CDR3 has 14 amino acids. As DNA, the CDR3 is TGTGCCAGTACAGGGGGGAATCGGAGAAACACCATATATTTT. It codes for CASTGGNRRNTIYF.

This clone was counted only a few times. The chain uses TRBV9 and TRBJ2-3; 7 bases are a match to TRBD2. CDR1 is SGDLS and CDR2 is YYNGEE in the germline V gene. V lost 3 bases, J lost 1 base, and 11 bases stayed unmatched. The CDR3 runs 17 residues. This chain's CDR3 is CASSGRLTGGRTDTQYF. The CDR3 DNA reads TGTGCCAGCAGCGGACGATTGACGGGGGGACGCACAGATACGCAGTATTTT.

Turning to this clone: Other DNA sequences in this sample translate to the same CDR3. The chain uses TRBV6-5 and TRBJ1-1; D unresolved. V was shortened by 7 bases and J by 0 bases, with 9 bases between the two germline ends. This CDR3 is 13 amino acids long. Per germline, CDR1 MNHEY and CDR2 SVGAGI. CDR3 loop: CASTTELNTEAFF. CDR3 nucleotides: TGTGCCAGCACAACAGAACTGAACACTGAAGCTTTCTTT.

This clone showed up just a few times. The chain recombines TRBV11-2 with TRBJ2-5; 10 bases are shared with TRBD1. Germline loops: CDR1 SGHAT, CDR2 FQNNGV. With 5 bases clipped from V and 5 bases from J, the junction kept 8 bases outside the gene matches. The length of the CDR3 is 15 residues. For the CDR3, the DNA is TGTGCCAGCAGCCCAGGGACAGGGGCTTTGGAGACCCAGTACTTC. It specifies CASSPGTGALETQYF.

The chain is built from TRBV7-2 and TRBJ2-1, with 7 bases that match TRBD2. The V and J ends lost 4 bases and 9 bases, in that order; junction bases with no gene match: 15. The CDR3 runs to 16 residues. Per the germline V gene, CDR1 is SGHTA and CDR2 is FQGNSA. CDR3 residues: CASSSSASGVYIEQFF. The CDR3 DNA reads as TGTGCCAGCAGCTCCTCGGCTAGCGGTGTTTATATTGAGCAGTTCTTC.

The table lists this clone with a count of one. The chain employs TRBV27 and TRBJ2-1; a possible D gene is TRBD1 (7 bases). This CDR3 has 16 residues. The V end was cut by 6 bases, the J end by 0 bases, with 15 bases between. Germline loops: CDR1 MNHEY, CDR2 SMNVEV (reference sequence). CDR3 loop: CASRRGRDSSYNEQFF. The CDR3 coding sequence is TGTGCCAGCAGGCGGGGCCGGGACAGCTCCTACAATGAGCAGTTCTTC.

The chain is built from TRBV28 and TRBJ1-5, with D tentatively TRBD1 (6 bases). The CDR3 totals 15 residues. From germline, CDR1 is MDHEN and CDR2 SYDVKM. V shed 4 bases and J shed 3 bases, with 13 bases lying between them. The CDR3 reads CASSSRTELNQPQHF. DNA of the CDR3: TGTGCCAGCAGTTCCAGGACAGAACTCAATCAGCCCCAGCATTTT. Full variable domain (missing parts from reference TRBV28 and TRBJ1-5): DVKVTQSSRYLVKRTGEKVFLECVQDMDHENMFWYRQDPGLGLRLIYFSYDVKMKEKGDIPEGYSVSREKKERFSLILESASTNQTSMYLCASSSRTELNQPQHFGDGTRLSIL.

The chain is built from TRBV2 and TRBJ1-4; D is possibly TRBD1 (5 bases). Trimming pared 7 bases from V and 4 bases from J, leaving 13 bases between. The CDR3 loop spans 14 amino acids. Germline assignment: CDR1 SNHLY and CDR2 FYNNEI. The CDR3 here is CASIDRSNNEKLFF. CDR3 in DNA: TGTGCCAGCATAGACAGATCGAATAATGAAAAACTGTTTTTT.

The table lists this clone with a few counts. This rearrangement joins TRBV11-2 to TRBJ1-3, with D unclear. The germline V gene encodes CDR1 SGHAT and CDR2 FQNNGV. The V and J ends lost 1 base and 1 base respectively, with 8 bases between them. There are 15 residues in the CDR3. The CDR3 DNA reads as TGTGCCAGCAGCTTAGGCTTCAGTTCTGGAAACACCATATATTTT. Translated, it gives CASSLGFSSGNTIYF.

The rearrangement joins TRBV30 to TRBJ1-2; a possible D gene is TRBD1 (5 bases). CDR3 length: 19 residues. V was shortened by 7 bases and J by 4 bases, with 34 bases between the two germline ends. Germline CDR1 and CDR2: GTSNPN and SVGIG (reference sequence). In DNA form, the CDR3 reads TGTGCCTCACGCAAAGGACTACTGGGGCGGAATCTCCTATCCTATGGCTACACCTTC. Translated: CASRKGLLGRNLLSYGYTF.

CDR3 amino acids: CASFRGISDTQYF. CDR3 nucleotides: TGTGCCAGTTTCAGGGGTATCTCAGATACGCAGTATTTT. The genes are TRBV6-5 and TRBJ2-3; possible D gene TRBD1, 6 bases. Between the trimmed V and J ends, which lost 9 bases and 4 bases, there was a span of 14 bases. The V gene's germline CDR1 is MNHEY and CDR2 SVGAGI. There are 13 residues in the CDR3.

The CDR3 is CASSLTQSADTQYF. DNA of the CDR3: TGTGCCAGCAGCTTAACACAGTCGGCAGATACGCAGTATTTT. J is TRBJ2-3 and V is TRBV7-9, with D uncertain. The V end lost 2 bases, the J end lost 4 bases, and 10 bases lay between the germline ends. Germline CDR1 and CDR2: SEHNR and FQNEAQ (reference sequence). The CDR3 spans 14 residues. Complete variable domain (other parts from reference TRBV7-9 and TRBJ2-3): DTGVSQNPRHKITKRGQNVTFRCDPISEHNRLYWYRQTLGQGPEFLTYFQNEAQLEKSRLLSDRFSAERPKGSFSTLEIQRTEQGDSAMYLCASSLTQSADTQYFGPGTRLTVL.

The CDR3 region has the DNA TGTGCCAGCAGCGCCTGGACCACGGCGGGCACTGAAGCTTTCTTT. Protein product: CASSAWTTAGTEAFF. The V gene is TRBV5-4, the J gene TRBJ1-1; D is unclear. CDR1 SGHNT and CDR2 YYREEE come from the germline V gene (reference sequence). The CDR3 is made up of 15 amino acids. V was cut by 4 bases and J by 4 bases, with 17 bases left in between.

Remarks on this clone: The sample has other DNA sequences that encode this CDR3 too. The chain employs TRBV9 and TRBJ1-1; a weak D match, TRBD1 (6 bases). This CDR3 is built from 14 residues. Germline V CDR1 and CDR2: SGDLS, YYNGEE. V was pared by 2 bases and J by 4 bases, with 12 bases between. CDR3: CASSVGGGGTEAFF. The CDR3 bases are TGTGCCAGCAGCGTTGGGGGCGGGGGCACTGAAGCTTTCTTT.

This clone was detected a few times. This chain links TRBV7-3 with TRBJ1-1; possible D gene TRBD1, 5 bases. The CDR3 sequence is 13 residues long. CDR1 and CDR2 from the germline V gene are SGHTA and FQGTGA. The V and J ends lost 0 bases and 8 bases respectively, with 10 bases between them. CDR3 in amino acids: CASSLTFRTEAFF. CDR3 bases: TGTGCCAGCAGCTTAACGTTCAGGACAGAAGCTTTCTTT.